This is a list of T cell receptor beta chains from one sample in a study of cytomegalovirus exposure and HLA in healthy donors. Sequenced by immunoSEQ multiplex PCR; TCRdb stores in-frame clones only, minus some. The sample holds 100,000 to 150,000 clones, 80% seen once. What was sequenced was PBMCs. The receptors were gathered from a man under 40 in good health and CMV-seropositive. CDR3s include the opening cysteine and the closing phenylalanine or tryptophan. D genes are given only for firm matches. Size is omitted from some rows. Given values are once, few, many or a class for expanded clones.

size | J | D | V | CDR3 | DNA
NA | TRBJ2-1 | NA | TRBV5-1 | CASRHNNEQFF | TGCGCCAGCAGGCACAACAATGAGCAGTTCTTC
NA | TRBJ1-3 | NA | TRBV4-2 | CASSPRLGTSGNTIYF | TGTGCCAGCAGCCCCCGATTGGGCACCTCTGGAAACACCATATATTTT
NA | TRBJ1-2 | TRBD1 | TRBV6-1 | CASSLTGGDYGYTF | TGTGCCAGCAGCCTAACAGGGGGTGACTATGGCTACACCTTC
NA | TRBJ2-7 | NA | TRBV18 | CASSPRPTTYEQYF | TGTGCCAGCTCACCTCGACCGACAACCTACGAGCAGTACTTC
NA | TRBJ1-1 | NA | TRBV6-5 | CASRLIGQTEAFF | TGTGCCAGCAGGCTTATTGGACAGACTGAAGCTTTCTTT
NA | TRBJ2-1 | NA | TRBV12-5 | CASGPASGRSSYNEQFF | TGTGCTAGTGGTCCCGCGTCAGGGAGGAGCTCCTACAATGAGCAGTTCTTC
NA | TRBJ1-2 | NA | TRBV6-1 | CASSEVQSSGYTF | TGTGCCAGCAGTGAAGTACAGAGCTCGGGCTACACCTTC
NA | TRBJ1-4 | TRBD1 | TRBV30 | CAWNPGQGGEKLFF | TGTGCCTGGAACCCGGGACAGGGAGGCGAAAAACTGTTTTTT
few | TRBJ1-4 | NA | TRBV5-8 | CASSLTVSATNEKLFF | TGTGCCAGCAGCTTGACAGTCTCTGCAACTAATGAAAAACTGTTTTTT
NA | TRBJ2-5 | NA | TRBV9 | CASSVDLGGAQETQYF | TGTGCCAGCAGCGTAGATTTAGGGGGGGCCCAGGAGACCCAGTACTTC
NA | TRBJ1-3 | TRBD1 | TRBV5-4 | CASSLKGQAGNTIYF | TGTGCCAGCAGCTTGAAGGGACAGGCTGGAAACACCATATATTTT
NA | TRBJ2-7 | NA | TRBV19 | CASTGDGAYEQYF | TGTGCCAGTACAGGGGACGGGGCCTACGAGCAGTACTTC
NA | TRBJ2-5 | TRBD1 | TRBV5-1 | CASSLGRGQGFQETQYF | TGCGCCAGCAGCTTAGGCCGGGGACAGGGCTTTCAAGAGACCCAGTACTTC
few | TRBJ2-3 | NA | TRBV6-5 | CASSYAIADATDTQYF | TGTGCCAGCAGTTACGCGATAGCGGATGCCACAGATACGCAGTATTTT
NA | TRBJ1-2 | TRBD1 | TRBV29-1 | CSVLLDRAGHGYTF | TGCAGCGTCCTCCTCGACAGGGCTGGCCATGGCTACACCTTC
NA | TRBJ1-2 | NA | TRBV5-6 | CASSHTSTSGYTF | TGTGCCAGCAGCCATACGTCAACCAGTGGCTACACCTTC
NA | TRBJ1-3 | NA | TRBV4-1 | CASSQAIPQPTGNTIYF | TGCGCCAGCAGCCAAGCCATTCCACAGCCGACTGGAAACACCATATATTTT
NA | TRBJ1-6 | TRBD1 | TRBV9 | CASSERPGQGYSYNSPLHF | TGTGCCAGCAGCGAACGACCGGGACAGGGCTACTCCTATAATTCACCCCTCCACTTT
NA | TRBJ2-1 | NA | TRBV9 | CASSKDRSYNEQFF | TGTGCCAGCAGCAAAGACAGGTCCTACAATGAGCAGTTCTTC
NA | TRBJ1-1 | NA | TRBV28 | CASRSVNTEAFF | TGTGCCAGCCGGTCTGTGAACACTGAAGCTTTCTTT
few | TRBJ2-7 | TRBD1 | TRBV5-1 | CASSGRGDRGYEQYF | TGCGCCAGCAGCGGAAGAGGGGACAGGGGTTACGAGCAGTACTTC
NA | TRBJ1-2 | NA | TRBV2 | CASSETPGQMGRYGYTF | TGTGCCAGCAGTGAAACACCCGGACAGATGGGGCGGTATGGCTACACCTTC
few | TRBJ1-1 | NA | TRBV19 | CASSISRVTEAFF | TGTGCCAGTAGTATAAGCCGGGTAACTGAAGCTTTCTTT
NA | TRBJ2-7 | TRBD1 | TRBV27 | CASRTGGVDEQYF | TGTGCCAGCAGAACAGGGGGTGTCGACGAGCAGTACTTC
few | TRBJ2-3 | NA | TRBV9 | CASSVNREDTQYF | TGTGCCAGCAGCGTAAATCGGGAGGATACGCAGTATTTT
NA | TRBJ1-2 | TRBD1 | TRBV7-8 | CASSSRQGRYTF | TGTGCCAGCAGCTCCCGACAGGGGAGGTACACCTTC